This note documents a single TCR beta chain sequence. The sample is drawn from a study of blood T cell repertoires in COVID-19. The overall study: From the United States, Italy and Spain came samples of acute and convalescent COVID-19.

V dropped 4 bases and J dropped 2 bases, with 14 bases sitting between them. CDR1 is LGHNA and CDR2 is YSLEER in the germline V gene. The CDR3 has 15 amino acids. Per the study methods: Amplification of reference gene primers provided the estimated nucleated cell counts. Profiled with immunoSEQ multiplex PCR; TCRdb holds only in-frame clones, not every one. V, J and clone size reflect that table, while D and trimming were determined from the DNA. The sample holds fewer than 70,000 clones, 84% seen once. This clonotype was obtained from a human donor in a cohort sampled during active COVID-19. Sequenced: peripheral blood. The chain recombines TRBV4-3 with TRBJ1-2; no reliable D call. The CDR3, as DNA: TGCGCCAGCAGCCGGAGAACCGGCTCCAACTATGGCTACACCTTC. Protein sequence: CASSRRTGSNYGYTF.